The clone carrying this T cell receptor beta chain was recorded once. The data stem from a study of blood T cell repertoires in COVID-19. Data came from immunoSEQ multiplex PCR; TCRdb stores just in-frame clones and leaves some out. Here the sample spans approximately 150,000 clones, 79% being singletons. The germline CDR1 and CDR2 sequences are MDHEN and SYDVKM. CDR3 size: 16 residues. With 8 bases clipped from V and 5 bases from J, the junction kept 15 bases outside the gene matches. The sample taken for sequencing was peripheral blood. The TCR sequence derives from a woman aged 60-75 years with COVID-19, enrolled during active disease. The V and J genes are TRBV28 and TRBJ1-5; 7 bases are shared with TRBD1. CDR3 coding DNA: TGTGCCAGCCAAACCAGCTCAGGGGGAAAGTATCAGCCCCAGCATTTT. This translates into CASQTSSGGKYQPQHF.